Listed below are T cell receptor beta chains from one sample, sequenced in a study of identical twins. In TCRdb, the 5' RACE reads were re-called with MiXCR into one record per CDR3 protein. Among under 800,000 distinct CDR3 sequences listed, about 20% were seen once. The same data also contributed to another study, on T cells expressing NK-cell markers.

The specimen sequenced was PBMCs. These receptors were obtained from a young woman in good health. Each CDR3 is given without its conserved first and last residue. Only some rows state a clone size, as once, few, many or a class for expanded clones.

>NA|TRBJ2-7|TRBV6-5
ASSYSRGGEYEQY
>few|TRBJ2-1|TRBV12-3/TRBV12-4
ASSSPTGGIGEQF
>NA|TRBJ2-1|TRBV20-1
SASLVGVNEQF
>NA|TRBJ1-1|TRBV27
ASSFDWTNEAF
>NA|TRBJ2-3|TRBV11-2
ASSFKGLATRAGTDTQY
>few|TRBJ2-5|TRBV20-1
SARGLAGKSQETQY
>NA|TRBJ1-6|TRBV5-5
ASSLDTGGRDSPLH
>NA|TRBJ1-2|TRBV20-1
SASREGFDYGYT
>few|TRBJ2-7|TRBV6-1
ASNPTGEIEQY
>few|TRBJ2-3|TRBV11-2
ASSSKGASTDTQY
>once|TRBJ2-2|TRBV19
ASRQPGAWTTGELF
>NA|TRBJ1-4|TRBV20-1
SARSDVYEKLF
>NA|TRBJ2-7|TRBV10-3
AISELAGRGAGGYEQY
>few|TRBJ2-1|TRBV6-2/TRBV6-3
ASSHSGTSGGDYNEQF
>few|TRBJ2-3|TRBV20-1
SAIGNTDTQY
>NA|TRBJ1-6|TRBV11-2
ASSLDWNNSPLH
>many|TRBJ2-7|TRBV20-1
SARDAYEQY
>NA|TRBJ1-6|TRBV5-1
ASSLEGAGNSPLH
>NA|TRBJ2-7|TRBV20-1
SAPTGIHEQY
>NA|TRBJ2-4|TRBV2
ASSGRLVAKNIQY
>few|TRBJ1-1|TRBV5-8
ASRAGQGLRDEAF
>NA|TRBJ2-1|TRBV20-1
SAFVRGLAFGEQF
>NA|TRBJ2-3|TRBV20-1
SARKIGTGGLDTQY
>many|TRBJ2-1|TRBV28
ASSPKGFTRGGLYNEQF
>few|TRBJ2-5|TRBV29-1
SVESSFRETQY
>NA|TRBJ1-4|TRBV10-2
ASSEDTPTNEKLF
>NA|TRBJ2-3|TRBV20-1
SARRGVKDTQY
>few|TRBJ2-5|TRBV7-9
ASSFMGSGETQY
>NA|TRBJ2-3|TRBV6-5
ASSYTGTGTDTQY
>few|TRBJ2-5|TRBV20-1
SARDGLAGNQETQY
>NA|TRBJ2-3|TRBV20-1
SARFPSTDTQY
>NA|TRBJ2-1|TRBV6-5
ASSYTPTPNEQF
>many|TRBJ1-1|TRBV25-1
VVRTGNTEAF
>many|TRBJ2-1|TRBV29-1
SVEAGRSYNEQF
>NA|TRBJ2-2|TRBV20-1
SAKRTVTGELF
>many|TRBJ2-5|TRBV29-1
SVGKETQY
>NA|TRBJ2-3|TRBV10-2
ASSDTRGTDTQY
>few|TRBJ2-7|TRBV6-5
ASSPAIDEQY
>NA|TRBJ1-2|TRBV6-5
ASSYSTQGGGYGYT
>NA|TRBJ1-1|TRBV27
ASSFLGQGAQAF